The next 18 T cell receptor beta chains were all read from a single sample in a study of technical replicates of blood from a handful of donors. The assay was immunoSEQ multiplex PCR, and TCRdb's table has in-frame clones only and misses some. This table holds about 84,000 clones, 95% to 98% found once. The sequenced sample consisted of T cells isolated from PBMCs. These receptor sequences come from a human donor in good health.

This clone was picked up one time. V is TRBV5-1 and J is TRBJ1-1; TRBD1 is a possible D gene (5 bases). Germline V gene sequence: CDR1 SGHRS, CDR2 YFSETQ. The CDR3 is 13 amino acids. The germline V and J ends were trimmed by 7 bases and 4 bases, with 14 bases remaining between them. The CDR3 protein is CASALPGGTEAFF. DNA for the CDR3: TGCGCCAGCGCCCTCCCCGGGGGCACTGAAGCTTTCTTT.

The chain combines TRBV30 with TRBJ1-1; D is uncertain. Trimming pared 8 bases from V and 4 bases from J, leaving 14 bases between. This CDR3 spans 12 amino acids. CDR1 and CDR2 from the germline V gene are GTSNPN and SVGIG (reference sequence). The CDR3 loop reads CARIRIGTEAFF. CDR3 sequence (DNA): TGTGCCCGGATCAGGATTGGCACTGAAGCTTTCTTT.

The genes are TRBV29-1 and TRBJ2-1; D not certain. CDR3 length: 11 amino acids. Germline CDR1 is SQVTM and CDR2 is ANQGSEA. Here the CDR3 reads CSPNINNEQFF. The CDR3 DNA follows: TGCAGTCCGAACATTAACAATGAGCAGTTCTTC.

The gene calls are TRBV7-8 and TRBJ1-1, with a possible D match to TRBD1 (5 bases). V was trimmed by 4 bases and J by 7 bases, leaving 10 bases between them. The CDR3 length is 12 residues. Germline loops: CDR1 SGHVS, CDR2 FQNEAQ. The CDR3: CASSSAGGEAFF. The CDR3 bases are TGTGCCAGCAGCTCCGCGGGGGGTGAAGCTTTCTTT.

The V call is TRBV4-1, the J call TRBJ1-2, with unresolved D. CDR3 length: 11 residues. Deletions cut 5 bases from V and 12 bases from J, with 13 bases between. Germline CDR1 MGHRA, CDR2 YSYEKL. CDR3 DNA: TGCGCCAGCAGCGAGGAGGGCCGCCACACCTTC. Translated, it gives CASSEEGRHTF.

This chain uses TRBV25-1 with TRBJ2-3; D call uncertain. The V end was cut by 5 bases, the J end by 2 bases, with 8 bases between. Germline V lookup: CDR1 MGHDK, CDR2 SYGVNS. CDR3 length: 13 amino acids. CDR3 DNA sequence: TGTGCCAGCAGTTCTGTGTACACAGATACGCAGTATTTT. It codes for CASSSVYTDTQYF. Combining the CDR3 with reference TRBV25-1 and TRBJ2-3 gives the whole variable domain EADIYQTPRYLVIGTGKKITLECSQTMGHDKMYWYQQDPGMELHLIHYSYGVNSTEKGDLSSESTVSRIRTEHFPLTLESARPSHTSQYLCASSSVYTDTQYFGPGTRLTVL.

The chain uses TRBV27 and TRBJ2-1; 7 bases line up with TRBD1. The ends lost 7 bases at V and 9 bases at J; junction bases unmatched: 12. Germline V CDR1 and CDR2: MNHEY, SMNVEV (reference sequence). The length of the CDR3 is 14 residues. The CDR3 DNA follows: TGTGCCAGCACTCGGAGACAGGGTTTGATTGAGCAGTTCTTC. It encodes CASTRRQGLIEQFF.

The chain recombines TRBV5-8 with TRBJ1-5; no clear D gene. Per the germline V gene, CDR1 is SGHTS and CDR2 is YDEGEE. The CDR3 extends over 15 amino acids. Trimming took 2 bases from V and 1 from J, leaving 10 bases between them. The CDR3 here is CASSLETGSNQPQHF. In DNA form, the CDR3 reads TGTGCCAGCAGCTTAGAGACCGGGAGCAATCAGCCCCAGCATTTT.

V is TRBV6-5 and J is TRBJ1-1, with TRBD1 matching 10 bases. The germline V gene encodes CDR1 MNHEY and CDR2 SVGAGI. CDR3 length: 14 residues. V trimming: 9 bases; J trimming: 8 bases; junction bases outside the gene matches: 12. The CDR3 here is CASLGTGDPIEAFF. CDR3 nucleotide sequence: TGTGCCAGTTTAGGGACAGGGGATCCGATAGAAGCTTTCTTT.

The chain combines TRBV4-1 with TRBJ2-2; D not certain. V shed 4 bases and J shed 5 bases, with 8 bases lying between them. The length of the CDR3 is 13 residues. Germline assignment: CDR1 MGHRA and CDR2 YSYEKL. The CDR3 protein is CASSRTETGELFF. Written as DNA, the CDR3 is TGCGCCAGCAGCCGCACAGAAACCGGGGAGCTGTTTTTT.

The chain carries TRBV4-1 and TRBJ1-2; 8 nucleotides agree with TRBD1. This CDR3 spans 13 amino acids. Trimming at V came to 8 bases and at J to 7 bases, leaving 9 bases not matched to a gene. CDR1 is MGHRA and CDR2 is YSYEKL in the germline V gene. CDR3 in DNA: TGCGCCAGCGAGACCGGGACAGGAGGTGGCTACACCTTC. The encoded protein is CASETGTGGGYTF.

The J gene is TRBJ2-5, the V gene TRBV19; 8 bases align to TRBD1. This CDR3 comprises 13 residues. V dropped 7 bases and J dropped 2; count of bases not matched to a gene: 3. CDR1 is LNHDA, CDR2 SQIVND, per germline (reference sequence). The CDR3 region is CASIGTGQETQYF. CDR3 in DNA: TGTGCCAGTATCGGGACAGGACAAGAGACCCAGTACTTC.

The chain links TRBV11-2 to TRBJ2-5, with 7 bases lining up with TRBD1. The CDR3 is made up of 15 amino acids. V lost 3 bases to trimming and J lost 5 bases; unmatched junction nucleotides: 9. The germline V gene encodes CDR1 SGHAT and CDR2 FQNNGV. The CDR3 nucleotides are TGTGCCAGCAGCTTCGGGACAGACCCTTTTGAGACCCAGTACTTC. Protein: CASSFGTDPFETQYF.

The genes are TRBV12-5 and TRBJ1-1, with D maybe TRBD1 (6 bases). Trimming took 7 bases from V and 6 from J, leaving 15 bases between them. Germline values: CDR1 LGHNT, CDR2 FRNRAP. CDR3 length: 13 residues. The CDR3 sequence: CASVFQTGSEAFF. CDR3 in DNA: TGTGCTAGTGTTTTTCAGACAGGATCTGAAGCTTTCTTT.

This clone was recorded only once. The rearrangement links TRBV4-1 to TRBJ1-1; 7 nucleotides align to TRBD1. This CDR3 has 15 residues. Germline V CDR1 and CDR2: MGHRA, YSYEKL. V shed 1 base, J shed 5 bases, and the junction held 7 bases outside the gene matches. In DNA form, the CDR3 reads TGCGCCAGCAGCCAAGGCCCAGGGGGATGGACTGAAGCTTTCTTT. Amino acids: CASSQGPGGWTEAFF.

The chain has TRBV5-1 and TRBJ2-1, with TRBD1 matching over 8 bases. Germline CDR1 SGHRS, CDR2 YFSETQ. The CDR3 totals 15 residues. Losses at the gene ends were 3 bases for V and 5 bases for J; bases not matched to a gene: 7. The CDR3 DNA sequence: TGCGCCAGCAGCTCTGTCCGGGACAGGAACAATGAGCAGTTCTTC. It yields the protein CASSSVRDRNNEQFF.

This chain connects TRBV4-1 to TRBJ2-1, with TRBD2 as a possible D gene (6 bases). Per the germline V gene, CDR1 is MGHRA and CDR2 is YSYEKL. This CDR3 is built from 16 residues. Trimming took off 0 bases at V and 6 bases at J, with 15 bases between the two ends. CDR3 nucleotides: TGCGCCAGCAGCCAAGATACAAGGGTCGGGGGCAATGAGCAGTTCTTC. Its protein product is CASSQDTRVGGNEQFF.

This chain connects TRBV2 to TRBJ1-2, with 7 bases lining up with TRBD1. The J segment lost 7 bases and the V segment lost 6 bases, leaving 17 bases of the junction unmatched. Germline V CDR1 and CDR2: SNHLY, FYNNEI. This CDR3 has 16 amino acids. CDR3 sequence reads: CASSATRTGLGLGYTF. The CDR3 region has the DNA TGTGCCAGCAGCGCCACCAGGACAGGCCTGGGGCTTGGCTACACCTTC. The variable domain in full, with the rest retrieved from reference TRBV2 and TRBJ1-2, is EPEVTQTPSHQVTQMGQEVILRCVPISNHLYFYWYRQILGQKVEFLVSFYNNEISEKSEIFDDQFSVERPDGSNFTLKIRSTKLEDSAMYFCASSATRTGLGLGYTFGSGTRLTVV.